The present T cell receptor beta chain was sequenced within a study of CD8 T cells in Susac syndrome. The V end was cut by 2 bases, the J end by 4 bases, with 6 bases between. CDR3 length: 13 amino acids. Germline-derived CDR1 and CDR2 are SGHTA and FQGNSA. The RNA, roughly 0.5 to 1 ug, was put through reverse transcription using random hexamers. MiXCR, run by TCRdb on the immunoSEQ multiplex PCR reads, gives a single entry per CDR3 protein. This table has 250,000 to 300,000 distinct CDR3 sequences, around 91% appearing once. The receptor's source is a human donor with multiple sclerosis. The source material was CD8+ T cells from PBMCs. V is TRBV7-2 and J is TRBJ1-3; D unclear. The CDR3: CASSLSRGNTIYF. The CDR3 region has the DNA TGTGCCAGCAGCTTAAGCAGGGGAAACACCATATATTTT.